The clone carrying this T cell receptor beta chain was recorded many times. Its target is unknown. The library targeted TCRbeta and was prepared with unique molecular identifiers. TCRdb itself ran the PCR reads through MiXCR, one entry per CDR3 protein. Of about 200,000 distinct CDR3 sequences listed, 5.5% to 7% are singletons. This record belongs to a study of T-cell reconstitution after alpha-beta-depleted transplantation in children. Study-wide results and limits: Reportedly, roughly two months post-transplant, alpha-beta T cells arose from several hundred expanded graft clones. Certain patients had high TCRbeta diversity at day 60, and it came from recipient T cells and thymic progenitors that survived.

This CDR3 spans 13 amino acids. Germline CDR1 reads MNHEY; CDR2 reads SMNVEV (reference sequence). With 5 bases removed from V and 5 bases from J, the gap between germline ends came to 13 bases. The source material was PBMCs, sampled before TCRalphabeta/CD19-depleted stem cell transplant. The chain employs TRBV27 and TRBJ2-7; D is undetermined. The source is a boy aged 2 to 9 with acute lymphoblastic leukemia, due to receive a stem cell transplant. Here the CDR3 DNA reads TGTGCCAGCAGTCTATTTTCTGGGGACGAGCAGTACTTC. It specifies CASSLFSGDEQYF.